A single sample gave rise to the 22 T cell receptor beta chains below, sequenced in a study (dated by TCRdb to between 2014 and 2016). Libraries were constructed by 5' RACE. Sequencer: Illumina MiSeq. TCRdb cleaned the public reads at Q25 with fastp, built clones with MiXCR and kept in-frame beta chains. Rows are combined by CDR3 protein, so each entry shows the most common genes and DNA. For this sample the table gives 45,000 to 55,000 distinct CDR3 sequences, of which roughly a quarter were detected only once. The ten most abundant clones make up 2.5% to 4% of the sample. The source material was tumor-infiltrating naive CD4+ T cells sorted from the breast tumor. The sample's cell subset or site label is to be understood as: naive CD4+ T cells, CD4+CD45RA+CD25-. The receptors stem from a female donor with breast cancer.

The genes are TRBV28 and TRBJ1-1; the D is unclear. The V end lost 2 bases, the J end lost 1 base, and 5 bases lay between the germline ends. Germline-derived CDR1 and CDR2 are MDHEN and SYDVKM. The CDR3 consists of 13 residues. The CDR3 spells CASSLGENTEAFF. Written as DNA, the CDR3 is TGTGCCAGCAGTTTAGGAGAGAACACTGAAGCTTTCTTT. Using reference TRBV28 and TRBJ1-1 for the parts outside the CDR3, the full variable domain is DVKVTQSSRYLVKRTGEKVFLECVQDMDHENMFWYRQDPGLGLRLIYFSYDVKMKEKGDIPEGYSVSREKKERFSLILESASTNQTSMYLCASSLGENTEAFFGQGTRLTVV.

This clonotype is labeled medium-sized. The CDR3 loop is CASSRDRGRRLGTEAFF. Here the CDR3 DNA reads TGCGCCAGCAGCCGTGACAGGGGGCGCAGGCTAGGCACTGAAGCTTTCTTT. The rearrangement joins TRBV5-1 to TRBJ1-1; 10 bases map to TRBD1. The trim removed 4 bases at V and 4 bases at J, leaving 13 bases unmatched. The CDR3 contains 17 residues. In germline, CDR1 is SGHRS, CDR2 YFSETQ. The full variable domain, with the rest looked up from reference TRBV5-1 and TRBJ1-1, is KAGVTQTPRYLIKTRGQQVTLSCSPISGHRSVSWYQQTPGQGLQFLFEYFSETQRNKGNFPGRFSGRQFSNSRSEMNVSTLELGDSALYLCASSRDRGRRLGTEAFFGQGTRLTVV.

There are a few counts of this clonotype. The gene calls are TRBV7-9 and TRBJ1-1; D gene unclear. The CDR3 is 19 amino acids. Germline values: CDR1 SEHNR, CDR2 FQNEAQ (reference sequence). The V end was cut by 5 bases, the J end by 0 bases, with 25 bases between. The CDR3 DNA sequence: TGTGCCAGCAGCCCCCTGAGGACTCGACGTTTCAACATGAACACTGAAGCTTTCTTT. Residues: CASSPLRTRRFNMNTEAFF.

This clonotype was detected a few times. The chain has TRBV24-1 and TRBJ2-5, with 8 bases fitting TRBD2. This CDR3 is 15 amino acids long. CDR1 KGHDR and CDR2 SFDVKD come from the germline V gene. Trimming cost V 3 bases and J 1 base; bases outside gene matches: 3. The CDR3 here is CATSDPGLAQETQYF. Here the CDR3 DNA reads TGTGCCACCAGTGATCCCGGACTAGCCCAAGAGACCCAGTACTTC.

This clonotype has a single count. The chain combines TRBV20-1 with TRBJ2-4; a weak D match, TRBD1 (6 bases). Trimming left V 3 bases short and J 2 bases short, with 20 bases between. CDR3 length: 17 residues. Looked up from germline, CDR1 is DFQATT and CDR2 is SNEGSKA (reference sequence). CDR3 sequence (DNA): TGCAGTGCTAGTGGTATCGTGGGGGCAGTGTCCAAAAACATTCAGTACTTC. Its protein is CSASGIVGAVSKNIQYF.

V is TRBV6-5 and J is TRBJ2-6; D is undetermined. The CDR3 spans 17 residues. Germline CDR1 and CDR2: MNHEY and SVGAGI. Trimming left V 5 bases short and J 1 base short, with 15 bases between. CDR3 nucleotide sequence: TGTGCCAGCAGTCCGGAGTCCGTGGGATCTGGGGCCAACGTCCTGACTTTC. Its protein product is CASSPESVGSGANVLTF.

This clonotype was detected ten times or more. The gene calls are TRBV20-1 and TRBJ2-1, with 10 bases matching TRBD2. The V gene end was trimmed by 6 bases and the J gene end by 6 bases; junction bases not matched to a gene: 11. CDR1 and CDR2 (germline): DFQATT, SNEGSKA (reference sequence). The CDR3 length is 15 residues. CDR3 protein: CSAGASGSVSNEQFF. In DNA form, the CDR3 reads TGCAGTGCAGGGGCTAGCGGGAGTGTTTCCAATGAGCAGTTCTTC.

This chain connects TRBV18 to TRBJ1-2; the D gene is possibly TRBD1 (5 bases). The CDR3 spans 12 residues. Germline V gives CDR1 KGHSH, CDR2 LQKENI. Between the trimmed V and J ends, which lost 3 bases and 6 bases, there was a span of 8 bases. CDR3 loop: CASSPGRDGYTF. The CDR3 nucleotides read TGTGCCAGCTCACCGGGCAGGGATGGCTACACCTTC.

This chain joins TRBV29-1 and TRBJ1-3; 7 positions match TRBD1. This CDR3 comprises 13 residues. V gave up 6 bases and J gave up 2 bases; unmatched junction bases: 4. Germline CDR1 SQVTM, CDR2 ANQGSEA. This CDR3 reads CSVSGTAGNTIYF. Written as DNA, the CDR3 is TGCAGCGTCTCCGGGACAGCTGGAAACACCATATATTTT.

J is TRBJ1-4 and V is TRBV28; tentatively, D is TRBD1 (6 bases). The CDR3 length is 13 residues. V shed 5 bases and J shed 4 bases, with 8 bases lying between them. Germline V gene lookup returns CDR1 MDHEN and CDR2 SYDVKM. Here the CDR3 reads CASSRTVNEKLFF. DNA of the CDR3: TGTGCCAGCAGTCGGACAGTTAATGAAAAACTGTTTTTT.

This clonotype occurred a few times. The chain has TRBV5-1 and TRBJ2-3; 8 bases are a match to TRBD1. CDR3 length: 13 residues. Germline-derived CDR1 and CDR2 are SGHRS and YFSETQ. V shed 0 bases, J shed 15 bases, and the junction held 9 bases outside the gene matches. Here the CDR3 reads CASSLVPDRELYF. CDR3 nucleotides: TGCGCCAGCAGCTTGGTCCCGGACAGGGAGTTATATTTT. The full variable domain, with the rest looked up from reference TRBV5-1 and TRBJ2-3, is KAGVTQTPRYLIKTRGQQVTLSCSPISGHRSVSWYQQTPGQGLQFLFEYFSETQRNKGNFPGRFSGRQFSNSRSEMNVSTLELGDSALYLCASSLVPDRELYFGPGTRLTVL.

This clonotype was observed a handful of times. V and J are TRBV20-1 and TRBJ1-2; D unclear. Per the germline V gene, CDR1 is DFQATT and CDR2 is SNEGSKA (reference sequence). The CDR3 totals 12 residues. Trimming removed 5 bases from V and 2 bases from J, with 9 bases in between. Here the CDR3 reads CSAPNRNYGYTF. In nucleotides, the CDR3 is TGCAGTGCTCCGAACCGGAACTATGGCTACACCTTC.

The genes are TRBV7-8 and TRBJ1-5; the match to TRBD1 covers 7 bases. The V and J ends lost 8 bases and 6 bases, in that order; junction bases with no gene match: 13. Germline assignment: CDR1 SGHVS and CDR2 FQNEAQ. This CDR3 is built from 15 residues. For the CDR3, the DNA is TGTGCCAGCTTAAGAGGGGGCGAGGGTGGTCAGCCCCAGCATTTT. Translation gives CASLRGGEGGQPQHF.

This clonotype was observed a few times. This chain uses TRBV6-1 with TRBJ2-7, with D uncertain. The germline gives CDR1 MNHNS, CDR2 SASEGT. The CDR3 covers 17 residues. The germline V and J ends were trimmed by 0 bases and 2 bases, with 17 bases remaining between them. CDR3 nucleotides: TGTGCCAGCAGTGAAGCCAGCTGGGCCGGAACAACCTACGAGCAGTACTTC. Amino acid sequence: CASSEASWAGTTYEQYF.

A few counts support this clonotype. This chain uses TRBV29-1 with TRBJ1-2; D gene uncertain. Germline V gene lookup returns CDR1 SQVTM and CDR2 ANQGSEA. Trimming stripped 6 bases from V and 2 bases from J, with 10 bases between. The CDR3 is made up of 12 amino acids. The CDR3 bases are TGCAGCGTAAGCTGGGCCAACTATGGCTACACCTTC. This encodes CSVSWANYGYTF. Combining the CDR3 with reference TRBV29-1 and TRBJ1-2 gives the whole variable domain SAVISQKPSRDICQRGTSLTIQCQVDSQVTMMFWYRQQPGQSLTLIATANQGSEATYESGFVIDKFPISRPNLTFSTLTVSNMSPEDSSIYLCSVSWANYGYTFGSGTRLTVV.

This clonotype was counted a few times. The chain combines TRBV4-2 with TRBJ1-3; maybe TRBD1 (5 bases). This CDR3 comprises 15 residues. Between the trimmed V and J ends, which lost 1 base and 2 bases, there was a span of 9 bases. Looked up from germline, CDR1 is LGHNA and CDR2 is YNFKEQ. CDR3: CASSQVKQAGNTIYF. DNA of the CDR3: TGTGCCAGCAGCCAAGTCAAACAGGCTGGAAACACCATATATTTT.

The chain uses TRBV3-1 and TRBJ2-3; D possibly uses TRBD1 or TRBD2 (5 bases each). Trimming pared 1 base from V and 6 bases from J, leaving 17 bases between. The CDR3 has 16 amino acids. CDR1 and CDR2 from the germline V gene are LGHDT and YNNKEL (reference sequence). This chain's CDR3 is CASSQVKGTQPDTQYF. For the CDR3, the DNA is TGTGCCAGCAGCCAAGTGAAAGGGACCCAGCCGGATACGCAGTATTTT.

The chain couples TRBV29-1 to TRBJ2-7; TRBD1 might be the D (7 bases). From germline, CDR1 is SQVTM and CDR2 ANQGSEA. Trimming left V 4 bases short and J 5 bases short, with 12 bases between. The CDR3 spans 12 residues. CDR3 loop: CSVGQGGHEQYF. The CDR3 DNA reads TGCAGCGTTGGGCAGGGGGGACACGAGCAGTACTTC.

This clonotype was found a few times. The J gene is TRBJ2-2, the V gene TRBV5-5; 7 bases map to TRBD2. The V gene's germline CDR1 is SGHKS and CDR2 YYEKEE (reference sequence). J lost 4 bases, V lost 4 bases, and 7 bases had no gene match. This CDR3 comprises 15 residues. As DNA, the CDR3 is TGTGCCAGCAGCCCGGGCGGGGGATCCACCGGGGAGCTGTTTTTT. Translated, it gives CASSPGGGSTGELFF.

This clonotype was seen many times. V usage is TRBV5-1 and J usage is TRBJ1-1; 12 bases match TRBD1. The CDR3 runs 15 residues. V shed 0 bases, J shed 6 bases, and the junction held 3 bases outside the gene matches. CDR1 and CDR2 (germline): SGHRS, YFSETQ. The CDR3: CASSLVGQGASEAFF. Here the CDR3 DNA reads TGCGCCAGCAGCTTGGTGGGACAGGGGGCATCTGAAGCTTTCTTT. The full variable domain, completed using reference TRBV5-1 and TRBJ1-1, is KAGVTQTPRYLIKTRGQQVTLSCSPISGHRSVSWYQQTPGQGLQFLFEYFSETQRNKGNFPGRFSGRQFSNSRSEMNVSTLELGDSALYLCASSLVGQGASEAFFGQGTRLTVV.

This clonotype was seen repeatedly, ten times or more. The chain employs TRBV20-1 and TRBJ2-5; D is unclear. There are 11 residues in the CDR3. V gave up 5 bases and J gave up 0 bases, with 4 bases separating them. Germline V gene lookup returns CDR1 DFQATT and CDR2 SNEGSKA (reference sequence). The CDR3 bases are TGCAGTGCTGCCCACCAAGAGACCCAGTACTTC. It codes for CSAAHQETQYF.

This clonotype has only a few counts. CDR3 in amino acids: CASSRDRDMPQHF. CDR3 bases: TGTGCCAGCAGCCGGGACCGTGACATGCCCCAGCATTTT. The chain joins TRBV6-5 to TRBJ1-5; D may be TRBD1 (5 bases). The CDR3 runs to 13 residues. Germline V gene data show CDR1 as MNHEY and CDR2 as SVGAGI. Trimming pared 6 bases from V and 9 bases from J, leaving 15 bases between.